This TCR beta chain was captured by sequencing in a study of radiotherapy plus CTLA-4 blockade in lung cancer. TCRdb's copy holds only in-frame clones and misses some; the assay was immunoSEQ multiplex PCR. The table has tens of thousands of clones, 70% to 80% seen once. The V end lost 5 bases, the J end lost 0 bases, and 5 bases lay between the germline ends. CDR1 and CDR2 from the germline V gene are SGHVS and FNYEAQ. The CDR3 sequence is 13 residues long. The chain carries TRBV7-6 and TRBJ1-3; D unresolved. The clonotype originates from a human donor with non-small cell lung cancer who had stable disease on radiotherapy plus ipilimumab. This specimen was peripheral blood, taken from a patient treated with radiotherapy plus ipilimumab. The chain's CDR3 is CASSIASGNTIYF. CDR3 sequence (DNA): TGTGCCAGCAGCATCGCCTCTGGAAACACCATATATTTT.